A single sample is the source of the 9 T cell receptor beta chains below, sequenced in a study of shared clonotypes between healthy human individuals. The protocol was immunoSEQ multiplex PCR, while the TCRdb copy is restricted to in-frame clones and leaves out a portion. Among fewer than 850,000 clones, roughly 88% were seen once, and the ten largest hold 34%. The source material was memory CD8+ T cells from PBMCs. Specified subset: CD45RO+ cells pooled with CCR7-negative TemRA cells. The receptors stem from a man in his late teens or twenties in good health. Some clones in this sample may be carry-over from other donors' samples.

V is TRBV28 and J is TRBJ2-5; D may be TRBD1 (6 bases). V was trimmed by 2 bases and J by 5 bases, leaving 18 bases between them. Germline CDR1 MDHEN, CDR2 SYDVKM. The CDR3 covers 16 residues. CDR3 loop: CASSLAKGEWGETQYF. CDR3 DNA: TGTGCCAGCAGTTTAGCCAAGGGGGAGTGGGGGGAGACCCAGTACTTC.

CDR3 loop: CASRPTSSGELFF. As DNA, the CDR3 is TGTGCCAGCAGACCGACTAGTTCCGGGGAGCTGTTTTTT. The rearrangement joins TRBV7-9 to TRBJ2-2; the D gene is possibly TRBD2 (6 bases). Germline-derived CDR1 and CDR2 are SEHNR and FQNEAQ (reference sequence). Between the trimmed V and J ends, which lost 6 bases and 6 bases, there was a span of 11 bases. The CDR3 totals 13 residues.

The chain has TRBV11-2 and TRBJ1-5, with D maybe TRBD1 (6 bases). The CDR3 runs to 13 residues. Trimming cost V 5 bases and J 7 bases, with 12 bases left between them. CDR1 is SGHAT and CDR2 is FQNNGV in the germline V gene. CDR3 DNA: TGTGCCAGCAGCCCGGACAGTATACAGCCCCAGCATTTT. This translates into CASSPDSIQPQHF.

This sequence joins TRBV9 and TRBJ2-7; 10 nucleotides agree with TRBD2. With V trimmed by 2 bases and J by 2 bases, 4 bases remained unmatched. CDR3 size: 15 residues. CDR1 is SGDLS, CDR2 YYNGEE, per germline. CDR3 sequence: CASSVTSGRAYEQYF. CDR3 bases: TGTGCCAGCAGCGTGACCAGCGGGAGGGCCTACGAGCAGTACTTC.

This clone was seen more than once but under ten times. The CDR3 spells CASSLAGGSPLEQYF. The CDR3 DNA follows: TGTGCCAGTAGCCTAGCGGGAGGTTCCCCACTGGAGCAGTACTTC. V gene TRBV19 combines with J gene TRBJ2-7, with 11 nucleotides matching TRBD2. Unmatched junction bases numbered 11, after V lost 6 bases and J lost 7 bases. Germline V gene data show CDR1 as LNHDA and CDR2 as SQIVND (reference sequence). The CDR3 covers 15 residues.

In nucleotides, the CDR3 is TGTGCCAGCAGTTTTACAGGGGAGGCCGGGGAGCTGTTTTTT. It yields the protein CASSFTGEAGELFF. The V call is TRBV28, the J call TRBJ2-2, with a possible D match to TRBD1 (7 bases). This CDR3 is 14 amino acids long. V shed 3 bases and J shed 6 bases, with 11 bases lying between them. The germline CDR1 and CDR2 sequences are MDHEN and SYDVKM.

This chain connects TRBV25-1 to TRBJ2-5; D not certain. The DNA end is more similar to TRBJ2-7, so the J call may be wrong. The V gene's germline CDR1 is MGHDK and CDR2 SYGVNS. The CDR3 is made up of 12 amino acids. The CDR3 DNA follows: TGTGCCAGCAGGGCCGGGTCGAACGAGCAGTACTTC. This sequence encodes CASRAGSNEQYF.

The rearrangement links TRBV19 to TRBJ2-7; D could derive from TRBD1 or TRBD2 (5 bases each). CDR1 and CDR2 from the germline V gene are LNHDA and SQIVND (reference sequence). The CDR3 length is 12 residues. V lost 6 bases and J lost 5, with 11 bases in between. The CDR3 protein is CASSSRGHEQYF. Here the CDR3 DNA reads TGTGCCAGTAGCAGCCGGGGCCACGAGCAGTACTTC.

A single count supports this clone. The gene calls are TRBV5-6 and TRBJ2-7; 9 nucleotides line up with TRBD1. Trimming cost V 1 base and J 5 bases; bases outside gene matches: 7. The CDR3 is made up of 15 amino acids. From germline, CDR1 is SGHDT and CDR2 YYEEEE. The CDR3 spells CASSLLWGQGHEQYF. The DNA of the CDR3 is TGTGCCAGCAGCTTGCTTTGGGGACAGGGCCACGAGCAGTACTTC.